The clone carrying this T cell receptor (beta chain) came up a few times. Its cognate antigen is unknown. Germline V gene data show CDR1 as MNHEY and CDR2 as SVGAGI. V lost 2 bases to trimming and J lost 3 bases, with 8 bases between them. The CDR3 extends over 14 amino acids. This specimen belongs to a study of beta chain features in type 1 diabetes. Study in general: Across every sample, roughly 100 million sorted cells were examined in total. Findings and caveats of the study: Among all four CD4+ subsets, Type 1 diabetes patients had TCRB CDR3s that were moderately but significantly shorter.

Sequencing targeted expressed TCRB transcripts, as all isolated RNA had been reverse transcribed. This table comes from immunoSEQ multiplex PCR, and its TCRdb copy is limited to in-frame clones, with some not included. Of some 640,000 clones in the sample, around an eighth are singletons; the top ten hold 0.04%. This rearrangement joins TRBV6-5 to TRBJ2-1; perhaps TRBD2 as D (5 bases). The source material was naive CD4+ T cells from blood. This sequence originates from a man younger than 30 with type 1 diabetes. The CDR3 nucleotides are TGTGCCAGCAGTTACGGGAGATTCTACAATGAGCAGTTCTTC. Its protein product is CASSYGRFYNEQFF.